Below are 16 T cell receptor beta chains sequenced from a single sample in a study of PD-L1 blockade in urothelial cancer. Generated by immunoSEQ multiplex PCR, the TCRdb table keeps only in-frame clones and is missing some. Among about 110,000 clones listed, approximately 85% were seen once. Sequencing used PBMCs, obtained around atezolizumab (anti-PD-L1) treatment. The origin of the receptors is a man aged 50 to 60 with urothelial cancer.

The rearrangement links TRBV5-1 to TRBJ1-4; 7 nucleotides agree with TRBD1. The CDR3 consists of 15 residues. V trimming: 0 bases; J trimming: 10 bases; junction bases outside the gene matches: 9. From germline, CDR1 is SGHRS and CDR2 YFSETQ. The CDR3 DNA is TGCGCCAGCAGCTTGGGGACAGGCGGCGGTGGAAAACTGTTTTTT. Amino acid sequence: CASSLGTGGGGKLFF.

This clone was detected only once. This chain connects TRBV6-1 to TRBJ1-1; D is ambiguous. Germline V CDR1 and CDR2: MNHNS, SASEGT. With 1 base removed from V and 6 bases from J, the gap between germline ends came to 9 bases. The CDR3 has 13 amino acids. The CDR3 spells CASSEGGDAEAFF. CDR3 coding DNA: TGTGCCAGCAGTGAAGGGGGAGACGCTGAAGCTTTCTTT.

J is TRBJ1-4 and V is TRBV2, with 10 bases that match TRBD1. The J segment lost 11 bases and the V segment lost 5 bases, leaving 8 bases of the junction unmatched. This CDR3 spans 14 amino acids. CDR1 and CDR2 from the germline V gene are SNHLY and FYNNEI. CDR3 protein: CASSNRDRGEKLFF. DNA of the CDR3: TGTGCCAGCAGTAACCGGGACAGGGGAGAGAAACTGTTTTTT.

The rearrangement joins TRBV18 to TRBJ2-3; TRBD2 might be the D (6 bases). Looked up from germline, CDR1 is KGHSH and CDR2 is LQKENI. Deletions cut 1 base from V and 0 bases from J, with 11 bases between. The CDR3 has 16 amino acids. The CDR3 nucleotides read TGTGCCAGCTCACCACAGGGCGGGACTAGCACAGATACGCAGTATTTT. Translating gives CASSPQGGTSTDTQYF.

V is TRBV7-3 and J is TRBJ2-3; 8 bases map to TRBD1. With V trimmed by 8 bases and J by 2 bases, 3 bases remained unmatched. The germline V gene has CDR1 SGHTA and CDR2 FQGTGA. The CDR3 is 13 residues long. The chain's CDR3 is CASQGANTDTQYF. CDR3 sequence (DNA): TGTGCCAGCCAGGGGGCCAACACAGATACGCAGTATTTT.

The chain carries TRBV19 and TRBJ2-1; 10 bases line up with TRBD2. Unmatched junction bases numbered 17, after V lost 4 bases and J lost 5 bases. The CDR3 has 19 amino acids. Per germline, CDR1 LNHDA and CDR2 SQIVND (reference sequence). The CDR3 region is CASSNPVLLAGVIDNEQFF. CDR3 in DNA: TGTGCCAGTAGTAACCCCGTTTTGCTAGCGGGAGTTATCGACAATGAGCAGTTCTTC.

This clone occurred once. The chain has TRBV5-4 and TRBJ2-5, with D possibly matching TRBD2 (6 bases). Trimming shortened V by 0 bases and J by 1 base, and 10 bases separated the two germline ends. CDR1 SGHNT and CDR2 YYREEE come from the germline V gene (reference sequence). CDR3 size: 15 residues. The chain's CDR3 is CASSLVSSGQETQYF. In DNA, the CDR3 is TGTGCCAGCAGCTTGGTTAGTAGCGGCCAAGAGACCCAGTACTTC.

Only a few counts were recorded for this clone. The V and J genes are TRBV28 and TRBJ1-6, with D hard to call. The length of the CDR3 is 12 residues. The germline gives CDR1 MDHEN, CDR2 SYDVKM. V was pared by 5 bases and J by 9 bases, with 8 bases between. CDR3 amino acids: CASSREGSPLHF. The DNA for the CDR3 is TGTGCCAGCAGTCGAGAGGGTTCACCCCTCCACTTT. The entire variable domain, with the rest obtained from reference TRBV28 and TRBJ1-6, is as follows: DVKVTQSSRYLVKRTGEKVFLECVQDMDHENMFWYRQDPGLGLRLIYFSYDVKMKEKGDIPEGYSVSREKKERFSLILESASTNQTSMYLCASSREGSPLHFGNGTRLTVT.

This sequence joins TRBV7-9 and TRBJ2-1; 9 positions agree with TRBD1. CDR1 and CDR2 (germline): SEHNR, FQNEAQ (reference sequence). The CDR3 spans 16 residues. The V gene end was trimmed by 5 bases and the J gene end by 4 bases; junction bases not matched to a gene: 9. The chain's CDR3 is CASSADRGNIYNEQFF. The CDR3 bases are TGTGCCAGCAGCGCCGACAGGGGGAATATTTACAATGAGCAGTTCTTC.

This chain uses TRBV5-1 with TRBJ1-3; D is ambiguous. Trimming took off 0 bases at V and 2 bases at J, with 12 bases between the two ends. Per germline, CDR1 SGHRS and CDR2 YFSETQ. This CDR3 has 16 residues. This CDR3 is CASSLEPGGTGNTIYF. CDR3 sequence (DNA): TGCGCCAGCAGCTTGGAGCCGGGAGGTACTGGAAACACCATATATTTT.

The J gene is TRBJ2-5, the V gene TRBV2; D possibly corresponds to TRBD2 (6 bases). From germline, CDR1 is SNHLY and CDR2 FYNNEI. V was trimmed by 6 bases and J by 5 bases, leaving 19 bases between them. This CDR3 has 15 residues. CDR3 sequence: CASRRGRGPRETQYF. In DNA, the CDR3 is TGTGCCAGCAGACGGGGGAGAGGGCCACGTGAGACCCAGTACTTC.

The chain carries TRBV5-1 and TRBJ2-3, with D perhaps TRBD1 (6 bases). V dropped 9 bases and J dropped 3 bases, with 17 bases sitting between them. Germline V gives CDR1 SGHRS, CDR2 YFSETQ. The CDR3 spans 14 residues. CDR3 sequence: CATKPDSTTDTQYF. The CDR3 DNA sequence: TGCGCCACCAAACCGGACAGCACTACAGATACGCAGTATTTT.

The sample holds a few counts of this clone. The V call is TRBV11-3, the J call TRBJ2-7; D might be TRBD2 (5 bases). Germline V gives CDR1 SGHNT, CDR2 YENEEA. This CDR3 is built from 14 residues. Between the trimmed V and J ends, which lost 1 base and 7 bases, there was a span of 14 bases. The CDR3 protein is CASSLGQYSGEQYF. The CDR3 DNA reads TGTGCCAGCAGCTTAGGGCAGTATTCGGGGGAGCAGTACTTC.

The CDR3 DNA sequence: TGTGCCAGCTCACTCCGAAAAGGGGACACCGGGGAGCTGTTTTTT. It is translated as CASSLRKGDTGELFF. V gene TRBV18 combines with J gene TRBJ2-2; D may be TRBD1 (5 bases). V was shortened by 4 bases and J by 3 bases, with 12 bases between the two germline ends. CDR3 size: 15 residues. Germline CDR1 and CDR2: KGHSH and LQKENI.

The genes are TRBV9 and TRBJ2-3; 8 nucleotides align to TRBD1. The CDR3 spans 14 residues. V lost 2 bases to trimming and J lost 7 bases; unmatched junction nucleotides: 6. Per germline, CDR1 SGDLS and CDR2 YYNGEE. This CDR3 is CASSVGTGPNTQYF. CDR3 coding DNA: TGTGCCAGCAGCGTTGGGACAGGTCCAAATACGCAGTATTTT. Supplemented by reference TRBV9 and TRBJ2-3, the full variable domain reads DSGVTQTPKHLITATGQRVTLRCSPRSGDLSVYWYQQSLDQGLQFLIQYYNGEERAKGNILERFSAQQFPDLHSELNLSSLELGDSALYFCASSVGTGPNTQYFGPGTRLTVL.

The V and J genes are TRBV28 and TRBJ1-6; D may be TRBD1 (5 bases). Germline V gives CDR1 MDHEN, CDR2 SYDVKM. V was trimmed by 5 bases and J by 13 bases, leaving 9 bases between them. This CDR3 is built from 11 residues. The CDR3 protein is CASSPRGPLHF. CDR3 DNA: TGTGCCAGCAGTCCACGGGGGCCCCTCCACTTT.